This T cell receptor beta chain was documented in a study of OX40 agonist ivuxolimab in advanced cancers. Across the whole study: Ivuxolimab, an antibody that agonizes OX40 (CD134), was administered to the patients. Findings of the study overall: On average, CD8+ T cells showed a greater number of expanded clones than CD4+. The antigens recognized by the expanded peripheral T cells, that is their antigen specificity, were not determined.

As concerns this clone: Its antigen is not known.

CDR3 size: 10 residues. Repertoires were generated with immunoSEQ multiplex PCR, while TCRdb's copy carries only in-frame clones and drops some. The top ten hold 0.7% to 0.9% of the sample, which has 100,000 to 150,000 clones, about nine tenths seen once. The TCR was taken from an adult with an advanced solid tumor such as melanoma, head and neck, liver or kidney cancer. Sequencing was performed on CD4+ or CD8+ T cells sorted from blood, taken in a trial of the OX40 agonist ivuxolimab. The chain joins TRBV21-1 to TRBJ1-5. TRBV21-1 is designated a pseudogene. CDR3 nucleotides: TGTGCCAGCAGCGTTCAGCCCCAGCATTTT. Its protein product is CASSVQPQHF.